The next 19 T cell receptor beta chains were all read from a single sample in a study of Ad26.COV2.S vaccination and SARS-CoV-2 variants. The treatment denotes: about 20 received Ad26.COV2.S at low or high dose, single or two shots; 5 received placebo; per-sample allocation not given. Day 63 after the first injection of vaccine or placebo was the sampling time. Repertoires were generated with immunoSEQ multiplex PCR, while TCRdb's copy carries only in-frame clones and drops some. There are roughly 400,000 clones in the sample; around 93% occur only once, and approximately 1.7% lies in the top ten. This sample comprised peripheral blood, obtained in a trial of Ad26.COV2.S vaccine versus placebo. The source is a person between 18 and 65 years old who received the Ad26.COV2.S COVID-19 vaccine or a placebo.

V is TRBV24-1 and J is TRBJ2-3, with TRBD2 identical over 7 bases. Germline lookup yields CDR1 KGHDR and CDR2 SFDVKD. This CDR3 comprises 14 residues. The junction had 4 bases not matched to a gene; V was cut back by 7 bases and J by 1 base. The CDR3 coding sequence is TGTGCCACCAGGAGCCGGGGGGGCACAGATACGCAGTATTTT. Amino acids: CATRSRGGTDTQYF.

The rearrangement links TRBV7-2 to TRBJ2-3; 7 bases line up with TRBD2. The V and J ends lost 5 bases and 13 bases, in that order; junction bases with no gene match: 18. CDR3 length: 15 residues. The germline CDR1 and CDR2 sequences are SGHTA and FQGNSA. The CDR3 loop reads CASSLVGSGVNLEYF. The CDR3 DNA is TGTGCCAGCAGCCTGGTGGGGAGCGGGGTAAATTTAGAGTATTTT.

V usage is TRBV7-2 and J usage is TRBJ1-5; 11 nucleotides match TRBD1. V lost 4 bases to trimming and J lost 7 bases; unmatched junction nucleotides: 6. CDR1 is SGHTA, CDR2 FQGNSA, per germline. The CDR3 has 15 residues. This chain's CDR3 is CASSSGQGVWQPQHF. CDR3 nucleotide sequence: TGTGCCAGCAGCTCGGGACAGGGGGTATGGCAGCCCCAGCATTTT.

The chain carries TRBV5-1 and TRBJ2-7, with D perhaps matching TRBD1 (5 bases). Per the germline V gene, CDR1 is SGHRS and CDR2 is YFSETQ. CDR3 length: 15 residues. V was cut by 6 bases and J by 5 bases, with 21 bases left in between. The DNA of the CDR3 is TGCGCCAGCACCTACAAAACCGACAGTCTCAACGAGCAGTACTTC. This sequence encodes CASTYKTDSLNEQYF.

The chain recombines TRBV7-6 with TRBJ2-3; 10 bases agree with TRBD1. J gave up 8 bases and V 4 bases, and 9 bases lay outside the gene matches. Germline values: CDR1 SGHVS, CDR2 FNYEAQ. The CDR3 runs to 15 residues. The chain's CDR3 is CASSSPGTGVATQYF. In nucleotides, the CDR3 is TGTGCCAGCAGCTCCCCCGGGACAGGGGTGGCTACGCAGTATTTT.

V is TRBV10-2 and J is TRBJ2-7; TRBD1 matches 9 bases. CDR3 size: 13 residues. Germline V CDR1 and CDR2: WSHSY, SAAADI. After removal of 7 bases from V and 6 bases from J, the junction contained 7 bases not matched to a gene. The CDR3 coding sequence is TGCGCCAGCACCGGACAGGGGCTCGGCGAGCAGTACTTC. Its protein is CASTGQGLGEQYF.

The rearrangement uses TRBV6-2 or TRBV6-3 and TRBJ1-3; D is uncertain. There are 14 residues in the CDR3. The V end was cut by 6 bases, the J end by 2 bases, with 11 bases between. CDR1 MNHEY and CDR2 SVGEGT come from the germline V gene. CDR3 nucleotide sequence: TGTGCCAGCAGCCTCAGAGGACCTGGAAACACCATATATTTT. Its translation: CASSLRGPGNTIYF.

V is TRBV30 and J is TRBJ1-3; TRBD1 matches at 7 bases. J lost 4 bases, V lost 4 bases, and 7 bases had no gene match. Per the germline V gene, CDR1 is GTSNPN and CDR2 is SVGIG (reference sequence). The CDR3 spans 14 residues. In DNA form, the CDR3 reads TGTGCCTGGAACCGGGGACAGACAGGAAACACCATATATTTT. Its translation is CAWNRGQTGNTIYF.

This clone was detected once. The chain has TRBV2 and TRBJ1-6; 7 nucleotides align to TRBD1. The CDR3 has 15 residues. With 0 bases clipped from V and 9 bases from J, the junction kept 5 bases outside the gene matches. Germline CDR1 is SNHLY and CDR2 is FYNNEI. The CDR3 nucleotides are TGTGCCAGCAGTGAAGCCCAGGGGGAGGGTTCACCCCTCCACTTT. Its protein product is CASSEAQGEGSPLHF.

This rearrangement joins TRBV9 to TRBJ1-1; D perhaps matches TRBD1 (5 bases). Germline V CDR1 and CDR2: SGDLS, YYNGEE. There are 15 residues in the CDR3. V was clipped by 2 bases and J by 0 bases, with 11 bases between them. CDR3 residues: CASSVGWGMNTEAFF. CDR3 bases: TGTGCCAGCAGCGTCGGCTGGGGCATGAACACTGAAGCTTTCTTT.

V gene TRBV19 combines with J gene TRBJ2-3; D is perhaps TRBD2 (6 bases). The CDR3 has 13 amino acids. Germline-derived CDR1 and CDR2 are LNHDA and SQIVND (reference sequence). V was clipped by 1 base and J by 9 bases, with 11 bases between them. The CDR3 region is CASSIATSSTQYF. The CDR3 coding sequence is TGTGCCAGTAGTATAGCTACTAGCTCGACGCAGTATTTT.

The chain links TRBV2 to TRBJ1-6, with unresolved D. CDR3 size: 16 residues. Germline assignment: CDR1 SNHLY and CDR2 FYNNEI. The germline V and J ends were trimmed by 4 bases and 5 bases, with 15 bases remaining between them. The CDR3 DNA follows: TGTGCCAGCAGTGCATGGATCCTCGGCAATAATTCACCCCTCCACTTT. Amino acids: CASSAWILGNNSPLHF.

The chain is built from TRBV28 and TRBJ2-7, with 10 nucleotides matching TRBD2. V trimming: 3 bases; J trimming: 9 bases; junction bases outside the gene matches: 11. The germline V gene encodes CDR1 MDHEN and CDR2 SYDVKM. The CDR3 runs to 15 residues. CDR3 protein: CASSLLGLADRVQYF. The CDR3 DNA reads TGTGCCAGCAGTTTGCTCGGACTAGCGGATAGGGTGCAGTACTTC.

The chain employs TRBV9 and TRBJ2-5, with 10 bases fitting TRBD2. The CDR3 contains 15 residues. The V gene's germline CDR1 is SGDLS and CDR2 YYNGEE. J gave up 4 bases and V 4 bases, and 7 bases lay outside the gene matches. DNA for the CDR3: TGTGCCAGCAGCTGGGGACTAGCGAAAGCAGAGACCCAGTACTTC. Translated, it gives CASSWGLAKAETQYF.

This chain joins TRBV7-7 and TRBJ2-7; D possibly corresponds to TRBD2 (6 bases). The V end lost 5 bases, the J end lost 3 bases, and 11 bases lay between the germline ends. The CDR3 is 13 amino acids. CDR1 is SSHAT and CDR2 is FNYEAQ in the germline V gene (reference sequence). The DNA for the CDR3 is TGTGCCAGCAGCCTCGCCGGGGGCTACGAGCAGTACTTC. Its protein product is CASSLAGGYEQYF.

V usage is TRBV4-3 and J usage is TRBJ2-5, with D perhaps matching TRBD1 or TRBD2 (6 bases each). The ends were cut back, 0 bases at V and 5 bases at J, with 16 bases in the middle. The CDR3 is made up of 16 amino acids. Germline V gene lookup returns CDR1 LGHNA and CDR2 YSLEER. The CDR3 nucleotides read TGCGCCAGCAGCCAAGAGGGGGGCCGGAATGGGGAGACCCAGTACTTC. Amino acids: CASSQEGGRNGETQYF.

There are a few counts of this clone. The gene calls are TRBV10-1 and TRBJ1-4; weak D call: TRBD1 (6 bases). CDR1 is WNHNN and CDR2 is SYGVQD in the germline V gene (reference sequence). V was pared by 4 bases and J by 0 bases, with 12 bases between. CDR3 length: 16 residues. The CDR3 here is CASSAGQKATNEKLFF. CDR3 DNA: TGCGCCAGCAGTGCGGGACAAAAAGCAACTAATGAAAAACTGTTTTTT.

The chain carries TRBV7-2 and TRBJ2-3; tentative D call: TRBD1 (5 bases). The length of the CDR3 is 14 residues. From germline, CDR1 is SGHTA and CDR2 FQGNSA. V gave up 5 bases and J gave up 2 bases, with 11 bases separating them. For the CDR3, the DNA is TGTGCCAGCAGCATAAGACAGACCACAGATACGCAGTATTTT. Translated: CASSIRQTTDTQYF. The variable domain in full, completed from reference TRBV7-2 and TRBJ2-3, reads GAGVSQSPSNKVTEKGKDVELRCDPISGHTALYWYRQSLGQGLEFLIYFQGNSAPDKSGLPSDRFSAERTGGSVSTLTIQRTQQEDSAVYLCASSIRQTTDTQYFGPGTRLTVL.

The chain employs TRBV29-1 and TRBJ2-1; D gene ambiguous. Deletions cut 1 base from V and 0 bases from J, with 10 bases between. The germline V gene encodes CDR1 SQVTM and CDR2 ANQGSEA. This CDR3 spans 15 amino acids. The CDR3 DNA follows: TGCAGCGTTGAAGGCACCATGAGCTCCTACAATGAGCAGTTCTTC. This encodes CSVEGTMSSYNEQFF.